This paragraph reports one TCR beta chain. Its target is not known. The data belong to a study of shared clonotypes between healthy human individuals. Study in general: For every donor, three CD4 naive, three CD4 memory, two CD8 naive and one CD8 memory plates were used. Study observations and caveats: Richness estimates generally favored naive over memory subsets.

Cells designated naive CD8 were CD45RO-negative and were positively selected for CCR7, with terminally differentiated effector memory CD45RA+ cells excluded. Trimming took 5 bases from V and 5 from J; bases not matched to a gene: 3. From germline, CDR1 is LNHNV and CDR2 YYDKDF (reference sequence). The CDR3 extends over 16 amino acids. Only in-frame clones appear in the TCRdb table, and some are missing; sequencing was by immunoSEQ multiplex PCR. This repertoire shows roughly 2.1 million clones, about 92% found once; its top ten account for more than 1.5%. This chain links TRBV15 with TRBJ2-1; 16 bases are shared with TRBD2. The receptor was isolated from a man between 18 and 35 years old in good health. Some clones in this sample may be carry-over from other donors' samples. The specimen sequenced was naive CD8+ T cells from PBMCs. The CDR3 coding sequence is TGTGCCACCAGCGAGGGACTAGCGGGAGGGGACAATGAGCAGTTCTTC. This codes for CATSEGLAGGDNEQFF.